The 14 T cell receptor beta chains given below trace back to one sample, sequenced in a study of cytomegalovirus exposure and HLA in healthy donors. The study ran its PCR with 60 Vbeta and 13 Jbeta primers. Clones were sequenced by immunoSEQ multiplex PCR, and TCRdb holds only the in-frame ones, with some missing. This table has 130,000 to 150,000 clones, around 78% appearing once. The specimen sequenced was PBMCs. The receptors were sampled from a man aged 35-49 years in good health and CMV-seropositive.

In nucleotides, the CDR3 is TGTGCCAGCAGCAACAGGGTCACTGAAGCTTTCTTT. Protein product: CASSNRVTEAFF. This chain connects TRBV6-5 to TRBJ1-1, with a weak D call TRBD1 (6 bases). V was shortened by 6 bases and J by 4 bases, with 9 bases between the two germline ends. Germline CDR1 is MNHEY and CDR2 is SVGAGI. The CDR3 contains 12 residues.

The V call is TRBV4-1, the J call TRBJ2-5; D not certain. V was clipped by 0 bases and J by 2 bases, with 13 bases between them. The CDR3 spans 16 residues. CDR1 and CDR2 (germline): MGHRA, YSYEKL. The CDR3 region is CASSQDRGAQQETQYF. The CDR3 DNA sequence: TGCGCCAGCAGCCAAGATCGAGGCGCCCAACAAGAGACCCAGTACTTC.

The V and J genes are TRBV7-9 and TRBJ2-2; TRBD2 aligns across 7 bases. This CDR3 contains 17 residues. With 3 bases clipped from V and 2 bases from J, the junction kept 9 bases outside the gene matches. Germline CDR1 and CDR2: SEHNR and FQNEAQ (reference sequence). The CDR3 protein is CASSFPRGRANTGELFF. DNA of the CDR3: TGTGCCAGCAGCTTCCCCCGTGGGAGGGCCAACACCGGGGAGCTGTTTTTT.

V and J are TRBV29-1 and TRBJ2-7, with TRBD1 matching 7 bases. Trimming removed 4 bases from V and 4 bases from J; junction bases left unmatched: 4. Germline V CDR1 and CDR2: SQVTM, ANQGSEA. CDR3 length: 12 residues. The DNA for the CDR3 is TGCAGCGTTGGCCAGGGGGATTACGAGCAGTACTTC. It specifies CSVGQGDYEQYF.

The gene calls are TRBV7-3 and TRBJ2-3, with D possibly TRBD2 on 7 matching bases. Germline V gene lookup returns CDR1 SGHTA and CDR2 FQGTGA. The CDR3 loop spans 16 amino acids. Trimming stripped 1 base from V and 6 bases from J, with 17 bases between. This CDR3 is CASSLRGGGLSDTQYF. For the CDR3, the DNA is TGTGCCAGCAGCTTAAGGGGCGGGGGCCTTTCGGATACGCAGTATTTT.

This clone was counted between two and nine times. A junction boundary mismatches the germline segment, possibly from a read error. Written as DNA, the CDR3 is TGTGCCAGCAGCTCCGACAATGAGCAGTTCTTC. It specifies CASSSDNEQFF. V usage is TRBV7-3 and J usage is TRBJ2-1; D is ambiguous. Germline CDR1 SGHTA, CDR2 FQGTGA. This CDR3 comprises 11 residues. Looking up the rest from reference TRBV7-3 and TRBJ2-1 gives the full variable domain: GAGVSQTPSNKVTEKGKYVELRCDPISGHTALYWYRQSLGQGPEFLIYFQGTGAADDSGLPNDRFFAVRPEGSVSTLKIQRTERGDSAVYLCASSSDNEQFFGPGTRLTVL.

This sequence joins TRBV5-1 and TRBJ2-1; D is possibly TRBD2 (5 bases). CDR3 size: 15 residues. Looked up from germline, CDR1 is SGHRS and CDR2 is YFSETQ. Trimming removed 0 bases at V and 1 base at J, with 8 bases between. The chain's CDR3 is CASSLVGESYNEQFF. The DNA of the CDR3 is TGCGCCAGCAGCTTGGTGGGAGAGTCCTACAATGAGCAGTTCTTC.

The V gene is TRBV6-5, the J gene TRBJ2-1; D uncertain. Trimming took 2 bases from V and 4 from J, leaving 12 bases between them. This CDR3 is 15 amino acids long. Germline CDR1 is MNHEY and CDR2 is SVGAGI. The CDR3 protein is CASSYVAKPYNEQFF. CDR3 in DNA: TGTGCCAGCAGTTACGTGGCCAAACCTTACAATGAGCAGTTCTTC.

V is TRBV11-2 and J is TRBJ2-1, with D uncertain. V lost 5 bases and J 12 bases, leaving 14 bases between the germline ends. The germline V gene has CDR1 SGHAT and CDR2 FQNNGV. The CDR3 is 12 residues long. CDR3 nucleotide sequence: TGTGCCAGCAGCCCCGGTGCTGTCGGGCAGTTCTTC. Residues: CASSPGAVGQFF.

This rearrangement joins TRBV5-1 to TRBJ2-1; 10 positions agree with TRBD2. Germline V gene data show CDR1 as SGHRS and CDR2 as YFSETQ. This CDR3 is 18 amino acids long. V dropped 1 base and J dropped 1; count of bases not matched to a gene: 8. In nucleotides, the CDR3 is TGCGCCAGCAGCTTGATTCCTAGCGGGAGTACTTCCTACAATGAGCAGTTCTTC. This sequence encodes CASSLIPSGSTSYNEQFF. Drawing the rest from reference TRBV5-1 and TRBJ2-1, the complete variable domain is KAGVTQTPRYLIKTRGQQVTLSCSPISGHRSVSWYQQTPGQGLQFLFEYFSETQRNKGNFPGRFSGRQFSNSRSEMNVSTLELGDSALYLCASSLIPSGSTSYNEQFFGPGTRLTVL.

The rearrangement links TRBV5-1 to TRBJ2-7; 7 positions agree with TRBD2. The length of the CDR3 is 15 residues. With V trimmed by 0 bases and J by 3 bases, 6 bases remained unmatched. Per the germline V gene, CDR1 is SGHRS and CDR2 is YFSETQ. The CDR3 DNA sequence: TGCGCCAGCAGCTTGGAGGCTAGCGGATACTACGAGCAGTACTTC. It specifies CASSLEASGYYEQYF. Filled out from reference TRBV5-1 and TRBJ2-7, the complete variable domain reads KAGVTQTPRYLIKTRGQQVTLSCSPISGHRSVSWYQQTPGQGLQFLFEYFSETQRNKGNFPGRFSGRQFSNSRSEMNVSTLELGDSALYLCASSLEASGYYEQYFGPGTRLTVT.

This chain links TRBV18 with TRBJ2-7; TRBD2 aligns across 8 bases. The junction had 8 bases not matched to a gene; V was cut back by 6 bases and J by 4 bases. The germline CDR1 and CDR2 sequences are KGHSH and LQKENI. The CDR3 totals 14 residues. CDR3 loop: CASSRGEALYEQYF. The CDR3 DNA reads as TGTGCCAGCTCGCGGGGGGAGGCTTTGTACGAGCAGTACTTC.

The CDR3 bases are TGTGCCATCAGGACAGGGGCTACCTACGAGCAGTACTTC. Protein sequence: CAIRTGATYEQYF. The chain uses TRBV10-3 and TRBJ2-7; 8 bases fit TRBD1. From germline, CDR1 is ENHRY and CDR2 SYGVKD. This CDR3 region has 13 residues. With V trimmed by 6 bases and J by 2 bases, 3 bases remained unmatched.

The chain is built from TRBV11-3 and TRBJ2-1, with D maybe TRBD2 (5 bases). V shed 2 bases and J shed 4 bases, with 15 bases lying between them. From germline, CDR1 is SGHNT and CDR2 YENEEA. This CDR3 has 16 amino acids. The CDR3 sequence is CASSLSFRERYNEQFF. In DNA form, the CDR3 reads TGTGCCAGCAGCTTATCATTCCGTGAGCGGTACAATGAGCAGTTCTTC.